These 25 T cell receptor beta chains were sequenced from one sample in a study of CD8 T cells in ankylosing spondylitis (dated by TCRdb to 2015 to 2018). Library generation was performed with 5' RACE. Sequenced on an Illumina HiSeq 2500. The raw public data were reprocessed by TCRdb itself: fastp quality trimming at Q25, MiXCR clonotype calling, in-frame beta chains only. Each record represents a unique CDR3 protein, reported with the most common genes and DNA among its rows. Within this sample are 250,000 or so distinct CDR3 sequences, with under 20% of them counted one time only. The top ten hold around 30% of the sample. The specimen was blood, either unsorted or a sorted T cell fraction (not recorded which). The receptors derive from a male donor with ankylosing spondylitis or in good health (not recorded which).

This rearrangement joins TRBV18 to TRBJ2-1, with unresolved D. CDR3 length: 13 amino acids. The germline gives CDR1 KGHSH, CDR2 LQKENI. The germline V and J ends were trimmed by 1 base and 6 bases, with 7 bases remaining between them. CDR3 DNA: TGTGCCAGCTCACCACGGTCGGTCAATGAGCAGTTCTTC. This translates into CASSPRSVNEQFF.

A note on this clonotype: A much larger clone differs by one base, so this may be a read error. V gene TRBV27 combines with J gene TRBJ1-1; D is unresolved. This CDR3 is built from 16 residues. Germline assignment: CDR1 MNHEY and CDR2 SMNVEV (reference sequence). The V end was cut by 6 bases, the J end by 0 bases, with 17 bases between. The CDR3 protein is CASRLIPAAMNTEAFF. The CDR3 DNA follows: TGTGCCAGCAGATTGATCCCGGCAGCGATGAACACTGAAGCTTTCTTT.

The chain couples TRBV7-2 to TRBJ2-3; 8 nucleotides line up with TRBD2. The CDR3 sequence is 15 residues long. Germline trimming cut 5 bases from V and 2 bases from J; bases unmatched to any gene: 6. The germline V gene encodes CDR1 SGHTA and CDR2 FQGNSA. The CDR3 DNA reads as TGTGCCAGCAGCACACCAGCGGGGGACACAGATACGCAGTATTTT. This gives the protein CASSTPAGDTDTQYF.

This clonotype came up a few times. The chain has TRBV29-1 and TRBJ1-1; unclear D gene. Germline assignment: CDR1 SQVTM and CDR2 ANQGSEA. Trimming shortened V by 4 bases and J by 0 bases, and 9 bases separated the two germline ends. The CDR3 loop spans 13 amino acids. CDR3 in amino acids: CSVGARLNTEAFF. DNA of the CDR3: TGCAGCGTTGGGGCCAGATTGAACACTGAAGCTTTCTTT.

The V call is TRBV11-2, the J call TRBJ2-7; 9 bases are a match to TRBD1. V lost 5 bases, J lost 5 bases, and 7 bases stayed unmatched. The CDR3 has 14 residues. The germline V gene encodes CDR1 SGHAT and CDR2 FQNNGV. This CDR3 reads CASSLRDRADEQYF. The DNA of the CDR3 is TGTGCCAGCAGCCTAAGGGACAGGGCGGACGAGCAGTACTTC.

This chain uses TRBV5-1 with TRBJ2-7; 9 nucleotides match TRBD1. Germline CDR1 SGHRS, CDR2 YFSETQ. This CDR3 has 18 amino acids. V lost 2 bases and J lost 0; bases outside the gene matches: 12. The CDR3 nucleotides read TGCGCCAGCAGCTTCCTCCTCTCCGGGACAGGGTCCTCCTACGAGCAGTACTTC. Amino acids: CASSFLLSGTGSSYEQYF.

The rearrangement uses TRBV3-1 and TRBJ2-7; TRBD2 matches 8 bases. Germline CDR1 reads LGHDT; CDR2 reads YNNKEL (reference sequence). The CDR3 runs to 17 residues. V lost 0 bases, J lost 2 bases, and 9 bases stayed unmatched. CDR3 coding DNA: TGTGCCAGCAGCCAAGATCGGGATAGCGGGACTACCTACGAGCAGTACTTC. Translated, it gives CASSQDRDSGTTYEQYF.

There are a few counts of this clonotype. The rearrangement links TRBV12-3 or TRBV12-4 to TRBJ2-7, with a tentative D call TRBD1 (5 bases). The length of the CDR3 is 14 residues. V was trimmed by 1 base and J by 3 bases, leaving 10 bases between them. This CDR3 reads CASSLGAQGYEQYF. The CDR3 nucleotides read TGTGCCAGCAGTTTAGGTGCGCAGGGCTACGAGCAGTACTTC.

The genes are TRBV12-3 or TRBV12-4 and TRBJ2-5; 12 bases agree with TRBD2. V lost 1 base to trimming and J lost 5 bases; unmatched junction nucleotides: 2. CDR3 size: 15 residues. The CDR3 sequence is CASSLGLAGGETQYF. CDR3 in DNA: TGTGCCAGCAGTTTAGGCCTAGCGGGAGGGGAGACCCAGTACTTC.

The chain links TRBV10-3 to TRBJ2-7; D is possibly TRBD1 or TRBD2 (5 bases each). Between the trimmed V and J ends, which lost 10 bases and 5 bases, there was a span of 15 bases. This CDR3 spans 12 amino acids. The germline V gene has CDR1 ENHRY and CDR2 SYGVKD. The CDR3 reads CATMGVGDEQYF. The CDR3, as DNA: TGTGCCACGATGGGTGTGGGGGACGAGCAGTACTTC.

DNA of the CDR3: TGTGCCAGCAGTTTCGTTCCCAACAATGAGCAGTTCTTC. Its translation: CASSFVPNNEQFF. The chain is built from TRBV12-3 or TRBV12-4 and TRBJ2-1; D is unresolved. With 3 bases removed from V and 5 bases from J, the gap between germline ends came to 8 bases. CDR3 length: 13 residues.

In this sample, this clonotype turned up many times. The V call is TRBV7-9, the J call TRBJ2-1; 8 nucleotides agree with TRBD2. The CDR3 contains 16 residues. The germline V gene has CDR1 SEHNR and CDR2 FQNEAQ (reference sequence). Losses at the gene ends were 5 bases for V and 4 bases for J; bases not matched to a gene: 10. The CDR3 coding sequence is TGTGCCAGCAGCCCTGGAGCGGGAGCCCTTTACAATGAGCAGTTCTTC. Protein sequence: CASSPGAGALYNEQFF.

CDR3 protein: CASSEQDTQYF. The CDR3 region has the DNA TGTGCCAGCAGCGAGCAAGATACGCAGTATTTT. The genes are TRBV7-8 and TRBJ2-3; D uncertain. Trimming left V 5 bases short and J 5 bases short, with 5 bases between. The CDR3 has 11 residues. In germline, CDR1 is SGHVS, CDR2 FQNEAQ. Supplemented by reference TRBV7-8 and TRBJ2-3, the full variable domain reads GAGVSQSPRYKVAKRGQDVALRCDPISGHVSLFWYQQALGQGPEFLTYFQNEAQLDKSGLPSDRFFAERPEGSVSTLKIQRTQQEDSAVYLCASSEQDTQYFGPGTRLTVL.

The table lists this clonotype with a few counts. The J gene is TRBJ2-7, the V gene TRBV6-5; no firm D call. This CDR3 is 15 amino acids long. Trimming took off 0 bases at V and 3 bases at J, with 12 bases between the two ends. CDR1 is MNHEY and CDR2 is SVGAGI in the germline V gene. CDR3 nucleotides: TGTGCCAGCAGTTACTCGAAAGCTTTAGGCTACGAGCAGTACTTC. Translated, it gives CASSYSKALGYEQYF.

The V and J genes are TRBV7-2 and TRBJ1-5; 7 nucleotides agree with TRBD1. Looked up from germline, CDR1 is SGHTA and CDR2 is FQGNSA. This CDR3 is built from 17 residues. V gave up 9 bases and J gave up 0 bases; unmatched junction bases: 14. The CDR3 DNA follows: TGTGCCAGTCGAGGGGACAGTGCTCAATTTAGCAATCAGCCCCAGCATTTT. This sequence encodes CASRGDSAQFSNQPQHF.

The genes are TRBV4-1 and TRBJ2-1; possibly TRBD2 for D (6 bases). Per the germline V gene, CDR1 is MGHRA and CDR2 is YSYEKL. CDR3 length equals 18 residues. Deletions cut 0 bases from V and 9 bases from J, with 24 bases between. CDR3 sequence reads: CASSQEELVGSQTGEQFF. The CDR3 region has the DNA TGCGCCAGCAGCCAAGAAGAGCTTGTCGGGAGCCAGACCGGTGAGCAGTTCTTC.

This clonotype was detected a few times. This chain links TRBV15 with TRBJ1-6; 7 bases line up with TRBD1. This CDR3 region has 15 residues. The V segment lost 3 bases and the J segment 13 bases; nucleotides outside the gene matches: 12. The V gene's germline CDR1 is LNHNV and CDR2 YYDKDF (reference sequence). The CDR3 spells CATSSERTGSYPLHF. CDR3 coding DNA: TGTGCCACCAGCAGTGAAAGGACAGGTTCTTACCCCCTCCACTTT.

In this sample, this clonotype turned up many times. The J gene is TRBJ2-1, the V gene TRBV12-3 or TRBV12-4; D gene unclear. V lost 2 bases, J lost 6 bases, and 8 bases lay in between. The CDR3 is made up of 13 amino acids. CDR3 region: CASSLSEGNEQFF. The CDR3 DNA sequence: TGTGCCAGCAGTTTATCGGAAGGCAATGAGCAGTTCTTC.

This clonotype was detected ten times or more. This chain links TRBV20-1 with TRBJ2-7; TRBD2 matches at 7 bases. The V and J ends lost 3 bases and 4 bases, in that order; junction bases with no gene match: 12. Per the germline V gene, CDR1 is DFQATT and CDR2 is SNEGSKA (reference sequence). There are 15 residues in the CDR3. The CDR3 coding sequence is TGCAGTGCTAGGGTTACCGGGACTATCTCTTACGAGCAGTACTTC. The encoded protein is CSARVTGTISYEQYF.

The sample holds many counts of this clonotype. J is TRBJ2-5 and V is TRBV3-1; maybe TRBD1 (5 bases). Germline CDR1 and CDR2: LGHDT and YNNKEL (reference sequence). Trimming pared 6 bases from V and 0 bases from J, leaving 11 bases between. The CDR3 runs to 14 residues. CDR3 sequence (DNA): TGTGCCAGCAGAGTGGACACGAACCAAGAGACCCAGTACTTC. Its protein is CASRVDTNQETQYF.

The chain recombines TRBV23-1 with TRBJ2-3; possibly TRBD2 for D (6 bases). TRBV23-1 is sorted into the ORF group, with uncertain function. CDR3 length: 16 residues. V was clipped by 3 bases and J by 0 bases, with 13 bases between them. This CDR3 is CASSQFSGSSTDTQYF. For the CDR3, the DNA is TGCGCCAGCAGTCAGTTTAGCGGATCTAGCACAGATACGCAGTATTTT.

This clonotype was picked up a small number of times. J is TRBJ1-1 and V is TRBV11-2; D gene ambiguous. The CDR3 extends over 15 amino acids. V was trimmed by 1 base and J by 5 bases, leaving 14 bases between them. CDR1 SGHAT and CDR2 FQNNGV come from the germline V gene. The DNA for the CDR3 is TGTGCCAGCAGCTTAGGTCACGGGGTGGCGACTGAAGCTTTCTTT. Translated: CASSLGHGVATEAFF.

V gene TRBV20-1 combines with J gene TRBJ1-5; D unclear. The V and J ends lost 0 bases and 3 bases respectively, with 9 bases between them. The CDR3 contains 14 residues. CDR1 and CDR2 from the germline V gene are DFQATT and SNEGSKA (reference sequence). CDR3 DNA: TGCAGTGCTAGAGACAGAGGATCCAATCAGCCCCAGCATTTT. Translation: CSARDRGSNQPQHF.

This clonotype showed up just a few times. This chain uses TRBV4-2 with TRBJ2-3; D gene uncertain. The CDR3 is 13 residues long. Trimming cost V 1 base and J 2 bases, with 4 bases left between them. CDR1 is LGHNA, CDR2 YNFKEQ, per germline. CDR3 protein: CASSQVVTDTQYF. The DNA for the CDR3 is TGTGCCAGCAGCCAAGTTGTCACAGATACGCAGTATTTT.

V is TRBV7-9 and J is TRBJ2-7; possible D gene TRBD2, 5 bases. V shed 4 bases and J shed 3 bases, with 10 bases lying between them. CDR1 is SEHNR, CDR2 FQNEAQ, per germline (reference sequence). The CDR3 has 13 amino acids. This CDR3 is CASSWAADYEQYF. The CDR3 bases are TGTGCCAGCAGCTGGGCAGCGGACTACGAGCAGTACTTC.